The 17 T cell receptor beta chains presented below share a single source sample, sequenced in a study of T cell changes during pregnancy in multiple sclerosis. Libraries were prepared by immunoSEQ multiplex PCR; TCRdb keeps only in-frame clonotypes and omits some of them. The sample carries more than 40,000 clones, roughly 94% recorded once. This specimen consisted of CD4+ T cells from peripheral blood mononuclear cells, obtained in the second trimester of pregnancy. These receptors all stem from a female donor with multiple sclerosis, enrolled in a pregnancy study.

CDR3 residues: CASSSTVFGANVLTF. The DNA for the CDR3 is TGTGCCAGTAGTTCCACGGTTTTCGGGGCCAACGTCCTGACTTTC. The chain links TRBV19 to TRBJ2-6; unclear D gene. Germline V gene sequence: CDR1 LNHDA, CDR2 SQIVND (reference sequence). V dropped 5 bases and J dropped 4 bases, with 12 bases sitting between them. CDR3 length: 15 amino acids. The whole variable domain, filled in from reference TRBV19 and TRBJ2-6, reads DGGITQSPKYLFRKEGQNVTLSCEQNLNHDAMYWYRQDPGQGLRLIYYSQIVNDFQKGDIAEGYSVSREKKESFPLTVTSAQKNPTAFYLCASSSTVFGANVLTFGAGSRLTVL.

Concerning this clone: Other DNA sequences in the sample encode the same CDR3. The chain joins TRBV11-2 to TRBJ1-1, with TRBD1 identical over 8 bases. Germline CDR1 reads SGHAT; CDR2 reads FQNNGV. Trimming removed 4 bases from V and 3 bases from J; junction bases left unmatched: 7. The CDR3 contains 15 residues. The CDR3, as DNA: TGTGCCAGCAGCTCCTCCGACAGGGGAGACACTGAAGCTTTCTTT. Amino acid sequence: CASSSSDRGDTEAFF.

The chain recombines TRBV19 with TRBJ1-2, with D uncertain. Trimming shortened V by 10 bases and J by 2 bases, and 8 bases separated the two germline ends. This CDR3 comprises 11 residues. Germline V lookup: CDR1 LNHDA, CDR2 SQIVND (reference sequence). The CDR3 DNA sequence: TGTGCCACCGCAGAAAACTATGGCTACACCTTC. The encoded protein is CATAENYGYTF.

This chain links TRBV5-1 with TRBJ1-1; 9 nucleotides match TRBD1. The CDR3 is 16 residues long. Germline V CDR1 and CDR2: SGHRS, YFSETQ. V gave up 2 bases and J gave up 0 bases; unmatched junction bases: 5. CDR3 region: CASSLEGTGMNTEAFF. Here the CDR3 DNA reads TGCGCCAGCAGCTTAGAGGGGACAGGGATGAACACTGAAGCTTTCTTT. The entire variable domain, with the rest obtained from reference TRBV5-1 and TRBJ1-1, is as follows: KAGVTQTPRYLIKTRGQQVTLSCSPISGHRSVSWYQQTPGQGLQFLFEYFSETQRNKGNFPGRFSGRQFSNSRSEMNVSTLELGDSALYLCASSLEGTGMNTEAFFGQGTRLTVV.

V usage is TRBV30 and J usage is TRBJ2-2; TRBD1 aligns across 7 bases. Per germline, CDR1 GTSNPN and CDR2 SVGIG (reference sequence). The CDR3 sequence is 14 residues long. The CDR3 DNA follows: TGTGCTCTTCCGAGGGGGCAGAACACCGGGGAGCTGTTTTTT. Protein: CALPRGQNTGELFF.

The chain combines TRBV13 with TRBJ1-1, with TRBD1 identical over 9 bases. The CDR3 sequence is 14 residues long. J gave up 10 bases and V 5 bases, and 11 bases lay outside the gene matches. Looked up from germline, CDR1 is PRHDT and CDR2 is FYEKMQ (reference sequence). DNA for the CDR3: TGTGCCAGCAGCCCTCCGGGACAGGGATCGGGAGCTTTCTTT. The encoded protein is CASSPPGQGSGAFF.

This sequence joins TRBV6-6 and TRBJ1-3; 9 nucleotides line up with TRBD1. The trim removed 4 bases at V and 2 bases at J, leaving 3 bases unmatched. The CDR3 is made up of 15 amino acids. Germline-derived CDR1 and CDR2 are MNHNY and SVGAGI (reference sequence). The CDR3 is CASSLRQGAGNTIYF. Here the CDR3 DNA reads TGTGCCAGCAGTTTGCGACAGGGGGCTGGAAACACCATATATTTT.

V and J are TRBV5-5 and TRBJ1-4; D not certain. Germline V gene lookup returns CDR1 SGHKS and CDR2 YYEKEE (reference sequence). The CDR3 is made up of 13 amino acids. Between the trimmed V and J ends, which lost 2 bases and 7 bases, there was a span of 9 bases. The CDR3 reads CASSFFGSEKLFF. The DNA for the CDR3 is TGTGCCAGCAGCTTCTTTGGGAGTGAAAAACTGTTTTTT.

V and J are TRBV18 and TRBJ2-1, with no clear D. This CDR3 region has 11 residues. Germline CDR1 reads KGHSH; CDR2 reads LQKENI. V lost 4 bases to trimming and J lost 5 bases, with 3 bases between them. CDR3 protein: CASSLNNEQFF. The CDR3, as DNA: TGTGCCAGCTCACTTAACAATGAGCAGTTCTTC.

This sequence joins TRBV30 and TRBJ1-3, with D unresolved. Germline V CDR1 and CDR2: GTSNPN, SVGIG (reference sequence). The CDR3 runs to 12 residues. Trimming removed 2 bases from V and 2 bases from J, with 4 bases in between. CDR3 DNA: TGTGCCTGGAGTTCCACTGGAAACACCATATATTTT. Its protein product is CAWSSTGNTIYF.

The chain uses TRBV6-5 and TRBJ1-1; TRBD1 matches 9 bases. Germline V lookup: CDR1 MNHEY, CDR2 SVGAGI. The CDR3 sequence is 14 residues long. Trimming took 5 bases from V and 6 from J; bases not matched to a gene: 7. CDR3 nucleotide sequence: TGTGCCAGCAGTACGGGGACAGGGTGGCCTGAAGCTTTCTTT. Encoded protein: CASSTGTGWPEAFF.

In this sample, this clone turned up once. The chain combines TRBV2 with TRBJ1-2; D call uncertain. Germline-derived CDR1 and CDR2 are SNHLY and FYNNEI. There are 14 residues in the CDR3. Trimming left V 4 bases short and J 0 bases short, with 9 bases between. The CDR3 sequence is CASSGTVTNYGYTF. DNA of the CDR3: TGTGCCAGCAGTGGTACAGTTACTAACTATGGCTACACCTTC.

This chain connects TRBV4-3 to TRBJ2-2; TRBD2 matches 8 bases. The germline gives CDR1 LGHNA, CDR2 YSLEER. With 1 base clipped from V and 6 bases from J, the junction kept 7 bases outside the gene matches. This CDR3 has 16 residues. As DNA, the CDR3 is TGCGCCAGCAGCCAAGGGGCGGGGGGCCTCTCCGGGGAGCTGTTTTTT. This codes for CASSQGAGGLSGELFF.

The chain employs TRBV5-6 and TRBJ1-1, with 7 bases identical to TRBD1. Germline lookup yields CDR1 SGHDT and CDR2 YYEEEE. The CDR3 totals 16 residues. Trimming removed 3 bases from V and 4 bases from J; junction bases left unmatched: 12. The CDR3 DNA follows: TGTGCCAGCAGCTCTACAGGGGTTGGCCGCTTCACTGAAGCTTTCTTT. It encodes CASSSTGVGRFTEAFF. Full variable domain (rest looked up from reference TRBV5-6 and TRBJ1-1): DAGVTQSPTHLIKTRGQQVTLRCSPKSGHDTVSWYQQALGQGPQFIFQYYEEEERQRGNFPDRFSGHQFPNYSSELNVNALLLGDSALYLCASSSTGVGRFTEAFFGQGTRLTVV.

V usage is TRBV6-5 and J usage is TRBJ2-7, with 7 bases identical to TRBD1. The CDR3 is 14 amino acids. The germline V gene has CDR1 MNHEY and CDR2 SVGAGI. Trimming took 6 bases from V and 0 from J; bases not matched to a gene: 5. CDR3 sequence (DNA): TGTGCCAGCAGCTCGACAGGGAGCTCCTACGAGCAGTACTTC. It encodes CASSSTGSSYEQYF.

V and J are TRBV7-6 and TRBJ2-3; 9 bases map to TRBD2. CDR1 is SGHVS, CDR2 FNYEAQ, per germline. The V gene end was trimmed by 2 bases and the J gene end by 1 base; junction bases not matched to a gene: 1. The CDR3 sequence is 15 residues long. For the CDR3, the DNA is TGTGCCAGCAGCTTATTAGCGGGGGGCACAGATACGCAGTATTTT. Amino acids: CASSLLAGGTDTQYF.

V is TRBV6-5 and J is TRBJ1-1, with 11 bases matching TRBD1. Trimming took 7 bases from V and 4 from J; bases not matched to a gene: 5. The CDR3 covers 14 residues. Per the germline V gene, CDR1 is MNHEY and CDR2 is SVGAGI. The CDR3 loop is CASTRGTGGTEAFF. DNA for the CDR3: TGTGCCAGCACCCGGGGGACAGGGGGCACTGAAGCTTTCTTT.